The text below deals with one TCR beta chain. Negatively enriched CD4+ T cells were divided by CD45RA into naive and memory. The CDR3 contains 12 residues. Germline values: CDR1 SGDLS, CDR2 YYNGEE. Trimming left V 3 bases short and J 5 bases short, with 8 bases between. These data are taken from a study of shared clonotypes between healthy human individuals. Produced via immunoSEQ multiplex PCR; TCRdb's table is partial and in-frame only. The table shows about 2.5 million clones, with around 92% occurring only once. This TCR came from a man aged 18-30 years in good health. Some clones in this sample may be carry-over from other donors' samples. V and J are TRBV9 and TRBJ2-5; no clear D gene. Sequencing used naive CD4+ T cells from PBMCs. Subset in this sample: CD45RA+ positively selected. DNA of the CDR3: TGTGCCAGCAGCGCCCAGACGGAGACCCAGTACTTC. It translates to CASSAQTETQYF.